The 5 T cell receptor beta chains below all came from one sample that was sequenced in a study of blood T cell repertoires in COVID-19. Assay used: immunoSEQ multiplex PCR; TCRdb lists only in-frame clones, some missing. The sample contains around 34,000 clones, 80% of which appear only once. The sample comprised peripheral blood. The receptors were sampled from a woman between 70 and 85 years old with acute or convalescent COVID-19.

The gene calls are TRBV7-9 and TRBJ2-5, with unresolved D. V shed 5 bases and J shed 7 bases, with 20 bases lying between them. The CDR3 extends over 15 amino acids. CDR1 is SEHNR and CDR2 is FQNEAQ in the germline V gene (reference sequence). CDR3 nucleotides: TGTGCCAGCAGCCCTTTGGCAGGATCGTCAGGGACCCAGTACTTC. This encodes CASSPLAGSSGTQYF.

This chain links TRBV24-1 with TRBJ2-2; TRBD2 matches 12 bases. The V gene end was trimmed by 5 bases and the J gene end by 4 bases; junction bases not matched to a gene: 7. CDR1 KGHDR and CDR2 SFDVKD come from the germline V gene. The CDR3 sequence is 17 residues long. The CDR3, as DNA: TGTGCCACCAGTGGCCCTAGCGGGGGGGCATCCACCGGGGAGCTGTTTTTT. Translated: CATSGPSGGASTGELFF.

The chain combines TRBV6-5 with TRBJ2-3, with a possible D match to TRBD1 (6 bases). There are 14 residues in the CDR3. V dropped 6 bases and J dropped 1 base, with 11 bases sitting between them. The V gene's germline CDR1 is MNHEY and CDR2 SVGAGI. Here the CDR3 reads CASRQGGGTDTQYF. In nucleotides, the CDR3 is TGTGCCAGCAGACAGGGTGGGGGCACAGATACGCAGTATTTT.

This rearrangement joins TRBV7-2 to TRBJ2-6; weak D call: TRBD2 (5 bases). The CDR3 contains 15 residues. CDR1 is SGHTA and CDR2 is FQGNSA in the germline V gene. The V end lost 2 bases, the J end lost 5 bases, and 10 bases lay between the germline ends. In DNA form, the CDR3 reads TGTGCCAGCAGCTTATCGGGGAATAGGGCCAACGTCCTGACTTTC. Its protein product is CASSLSGNRANVLTF.

In DNA, the CDR3 is TGTGCTAGTGGCCCTGACAGGGTTCCTTATAGCAATCAGCCCCAGCATTTT. Its translation: CASGPDRVPYSNQPQHF. The chain recombines TRBV12-5 with TRBJ1-5; 7 bases match TRBD1. In germline, CDR1 is LGHNT, CDR2 FRNRAP. V trimming: 6 bases; J trimming: 0 bases; junction bases outside the gene matches: 11. The CDR3 runs 17 residues.